The 31 T cell receptor beta chains given below trace back to one sample, sequenced in a study of T cells expressing NK-cell markers. TCRdb re-called the 5' RACE reads; every CDR3 protein appears as one record, without DNA. Seen in this sample are fewer than 25,000 distinct CDR3 sequences; the ten most common clones hold over 50%. The sequenced sample consisted of blood T cells: a sorted CD56 or NKG2C T cell subset, CD4+ or CD8+ T cells, or bulk PBMC T cells (not recorded which). The receptors come from a man aged 18-70 years in good health.

The chain recombines TRBV6-2 or TRBV6-3 with TRBJ2-1; TCRdb names TRBD2, which stays unverified in the absence of DNA. The germline gives CDR1 MNHEY, CDR2 SVGEGT. The CDR3 is 16 residues long. CDR3: CASSYSPAGGYNEQFF.

The gene calls are TRBV29-1 and TRBJ2-4; the TCRdb D gene call, TRBD1, has no DNA to confirm it. This CDR3 has 13 residues. Germline V lookup: CDR1 SQVTM, CDR2 ANQGSEA. This CDR3 reads CSVDGGTENIQYF.

The chain couples TRBV4-3 to TRBJ2-7; lacking DNA, the TRBD1 call made by TCRdb goes unchecked. The CDR3 has 14 residues. Per the germline V gene, CDR1 is LGHNA and CDR2 is YSLEER. CDR3 region: CASSLDRGAYEQYF.

The V call is TRBV4-3, the J call TRBJ2-7; no DNA is available, so the TRBD1 call from TCRdb remains unchecked. The length of the CDR3 is 15 residues. In germline, CDR1 is LGHNA, CDR2 YSLEER. This CDR3 is CASSQVTGGESEQYF.

This sequence joins TRBV7-2 and TRBJ1-4. The germline gives CDR1 SGHTA, CDR2 FQGNSA. The CDR3 contains 12 residues. The chain's CDR3 is CASSLQNEKLFF.

The chain uses TRBV5-5 and TRBJ1-4; TCRdb designates TRBD1, a call that cannot be tested without DNA. Germline CDR1 reads SGHKS; CDR2 reads YYEKEE (reference sequence). CDR3 size: 14 residues. This CDR3 is CASTTGVPGEKLFF.

The J gene is TRBJ1-5, the V gene TRBV27; TCRdb outputs TRBD1, but without DNA this stays unchecked. Germline lookup yields CDR1 MNHEY and CDR2 SMNVEV (reference sequence). This CDR3 is built from 15 residues. CDR3 amino acids: CASSLWGQAGQPQHF.

This chain uses TRBV5-1 with TRBJ2-4. The CDR3 extends over 13 amino acids. Germline loops: CDR1 SGHRS, CDR2 YFSETQ. The CDR3 region is CASSLPQKNIQYF.

The chain has TRBV28 and TRBJ2-3. The CDR3 covers 14 residues. The V gene's germline CDR1 is MDHEN and CDR2 SYDVKM. CDR3: CASSFSGRRDTQYF.

The chain has TRBV5-4 and TRBJ1-2; as DNA is missing, the TRBD1 call by TCRdb cannot be tested. This CDR3 is built from 13 residues. Germline lookup yields CDR1 SGHNT and CDR2 YYREEE (reference sequence). CDR3 sequence reads: CASSIAGTEVYTF.

V usage is TRBV24-1 and J usage is TRBJ1-5. The CDR3 has 14 amino acids. Germline assignment: CDR1 KGHDR and CDR2 SFDVKD. CDR3 residues: CATSDRGYNQPQHF.

This chain uses TRBV6-1 with TRBJ1-1; the D call from TCRdb, TRBD1, cannot be confirmed without DNA. The V gene's germline CDR1 is MNHNS and CDR2 SASEGT. This CDR3 has 13 amino acids. This CDR3 is CASSRDRGTEAFF.

The chain uses TRBV12-3 or TRBV12-4 and TRBJ1-2; the TRBD1 assignment by TCRdb is unverifiable without DNA. The CDR3 covers 17 residues. The CDR3 reads CASSHNRGRTGYLGYTF.

This chain connects TRBV18 to TRBJ2-1. From germline, CDR1 is KGHSH and CDR2 LQKENI. The CDR3 loop spans 15 amino acids. The CDR3 reads CASSYTGRLYNEQFF.

The chain combines TRBV4-1 with TRBJ2-1; TCRdb's D call, TRBD2, is unchecked because there is no DNA. Germline lookup yields CDR1 MGHRA and CDR2 YSYEKL. CDR3 length: 18 amino acids. The CDR3 sequence is CASSQGLAHRSSYNEQFF.

This chain uses TRBV6-2 or TRBV6-3 with TRBJ2-5; TCRdb's assignment of TRBD1 cannot be checked, as there is no DNA. Per the germline V gene, CDR1 is MNHEY and CDR2 is SVGEGT. The CDR3 extends over 15 amino acids. The CDR3 loop is CASSRPTGDQETQYF.

The V and J genes are TRBV28 and TRBJ1-2; TCRdb lists TRBD1, though no DNA is available to test this call. The V gene's germline CDR1 is MDHEN and CDR2 SYDVKM. The CDR3 is 13 residues long. CDR3 loop: CASSLNPVGGYTF.

The chain links TRBV13 to TRBJ2-7. CDR1 is PRHDT and CDR2 is FYEKMQ in the germline V gene (reference sequence). This CDR3 is built from 13 residues. The CDR3 sequence: CASSLGLYYEQYF.

The gene calls are TRBV19 and TRBJ2-6; TCRdb reports TRBD1, a call that lacks DNA to check it against. The CDR3 is made up of 15 amino acids. CDR1 and CDR2 from the germline V gene are LNHDA and SQIVND (reference sequence). CDR3 sequence: CASSIGTGGANVLTF.

The chain couples TRBV6-2 or TRBV6-3 to TRBJ2-7; checking the TCRdb D call of TRBD2 is not possible without DNA. The CDR3 is made up of 13 amino acids. The germline gives CDR1 MNHEY, CDR2 SVGEGT. This CDR3 is CASSYGGRGEQYF.

The chain employs TRBV5-1 and TRBJ2-3; TCRdb outputs TRBD2, but without DNA this stays unchecked. This CDR3 has 15 residues. CDR1 is SGHRS, CDR2 YFSETQ, per germline. Here the CDR3 reads CASSLEDYRADTQYF.

The rearrangement uses TRBV4-2 and TRBJ2-6; TCRdb calls TRBD1, which cannot be checked without DNA. This CDR3 is 17 amino acids long. The germline gives CDR1 LGHNA, CDR2 YNFKEQ. The CDR3 region is CASSLRGGTSGANVLTF.

This sequence joins TRBV5-1 and TRBJ2-3. The CDR3 loop spans 12 amino acids. Germline V gene sequence: CDR1 SGHRS, CDR2 YFSETQ. The CDR3 reads CASSLGGPTQYF.

The V gene is TRBV7-2, the J gene TRBJ2-3; TCRdb's D call of TRBD1 is untestable without DNA. Germline CDR1 is SGHTA and CDR2 is FQGNSA. This CDR3 has 16 residues. CDR3: CASSFAGTTSTDTQYF.

The chain carries TRBV5-4 and TRBJ2-1. This CDR3 contains 13 residues. Germline loops: CDR1 SGHNT, CDR2 YYREEE (reference sequence). CDR3 in amino acids: CASSLVSRGEQFF.

The chain recombines TRBV7-9 with TRBJ2-7; TCRdb indicates TRBD2, and absent DNA this call remains unverified. The V gene's germline CDR1 is SEHNR and CDR2 FQNEAQ (reference sequence). The CDR3 spans 16 residues. The CDR3 is CASSPQGTSGTHEQYF.

V usage is TRBV5-1 and J usage is TRBJ2-3; TCRdb returns TRBD1, unconfirmable since there is no DNA. Germline V gives CDR1 SGHRS, CDR2 YFSETQ. The length of the CDR3 is 15 residues. CDR3 loop: CASSLEQVSTDTQYF.

CDR3 residues: CASSLVVGAHEQYF. The rearrangement joins TRBV5-1 to TRBJ2-7. The CDR3 sequence is 14 residues long. Germline loops: CDR1 SGHRS, CDR2 YFSETQ.

This chain uses TRBV7-2 with TRBJ2-1. The CDR3 is 14 residues long. CDR1 is SGHTA and CDR2 is FQGNSA in the germline V gene. The CDR3 protein is CASSLVPRFDEQFF.

The gene calls are TRBV20-1 and TRBJ1-1. The CDR3 has 13 residues. Germline V CDR1 and CDR2: DFQATT, SNEGSKA (reference sequence). The CDR3 protein is CSARRMGNTEAFF.

The rearrangement uses TRBV24-1 and TRBJ1-2; TCRdb's D gene call, TRBD1, goes unchecked for lack of DNA. The CDR3 is 13 amino acids. Germline CDR1 and CDR2: KGHDR and SFDVKD. The CDR3: CATSVAGNDGYTF.